This T cell receptor (beta chain) stems from a study of shared clonotypes between healthy human individuals. Only in-frame clones appear in the TCRdb table, and some are missing; sequencing was by immunoSEQ multiplex PCR. The sample has around 320,000 clones; about nine tenths are singletons. CDR1 and CDR2 from the germline V gene are LGHNA and YSLEER. The CDR3 has 21 amino acids. J gave up 0 bases and V 0 bases, and 17 bases lay outside the gene matches. The chain carries TRBV4-3 and TRBJ1-5; 7 bases line up with TRBD1. This sequence was found in a man between 18 and 29 years old in good health. Sequences were obtained from memory CD8+ T cells sorted from blood. Subset specified: CD45RO+ cells pooled with CCR7-negative TemRA cells. The chain's CDR3 is CASSQDFGRGRGTYSNQPQHF. DNA of the CDR3: TGCGCCAGCAGCCAAGATTTCGGCCGAGGCAGGGGGACGTATAGCAATCAGCCCCAGCATTTT.